This T cell receptor beta chain was documented in a study of cytomegalovirus exposure and HLA in healthy donors. PCR employed 60 Vbeta and 13 Jbeta primers. The data were produced by immunoSEQ multiplex PCR, yet TCRdb's version contains in-frame clones alone and is incomplete. The repertoire has about 150,000 clones, over 60% of them found once; the top ten carry around 2%. J was trimmed by 7 bases and V by 4 bases; bases with no gene match: 8. The CDR3 spans 14 residues. In germline, CDR1 is SGHNT, CDR2 YYREEE (reference sequence). Material for sequencing was PBMCs. This TCR derives from a man younger than 40 in good health and CMV-seronegative. The chain recombines TRBV5-4 with TRBJ1-2; TRBD1 matches 9 bases. Here the CDR3 DNA reads TGTGCCAGCAGCAACACGGGACAGGGACGTGGCTACACCTTC. Translation: CASSNTGQGRGYTF.